This TCR beta chain was documented in a study of naive and memory T cell subsets. This clonotype was recorded many times. Its target is not known. Blood and skin TCR RNA was reverse transcribed with alpha and beta constant primers. Amplification of ligated cDNA took four PCR rounds with SP2 and nested alpha and beta constant primers. A single record per CDR3 protein comes from TCRdb applying MiXCR to the 5' RACE reads. The sample lists about 22,000 distinct CDR3 sequences, around 3.9% occurring once. Adult healthy volunteers gave 2.5 ml peripheral blood for whole-blood RNA. General study points: The RNA method is potentially sensitive to activation and differentiation changes.

The CDR3 loop spans 15 amino acids. V shed 0 bases and J shed 5 bases, with 17 bases lying between them. Germline CDR1 DFQATT, CDR2 SNEGSKA (reference sequence). This rearrangement joins TRBV20-1 to TRBJ2-7, with D possibly matching TRBD2 (5 bases). The source is a male donor in good health. In nucleotides, the CDR3 is TGCAGTGCTAGAGATATAGCGTGGGCCTCTGACGAGCAGTACTTC. This codes for CSARDIAWASDEQYF.